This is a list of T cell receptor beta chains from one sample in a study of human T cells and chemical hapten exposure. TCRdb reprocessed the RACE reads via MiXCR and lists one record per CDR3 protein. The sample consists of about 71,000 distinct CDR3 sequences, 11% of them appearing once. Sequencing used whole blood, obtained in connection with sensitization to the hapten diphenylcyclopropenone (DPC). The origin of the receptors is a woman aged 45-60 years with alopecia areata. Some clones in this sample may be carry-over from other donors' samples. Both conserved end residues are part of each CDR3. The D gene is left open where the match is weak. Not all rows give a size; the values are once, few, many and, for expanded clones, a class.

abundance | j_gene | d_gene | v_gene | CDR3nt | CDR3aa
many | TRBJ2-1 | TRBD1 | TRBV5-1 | TGCGCCAGCAGCAGGCGAGGGGCAGGGGGCGATCTTGGGTTCTTC | CASSRRGAGGDLGFF
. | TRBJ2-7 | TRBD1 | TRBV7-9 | TGTGCCAGCAGCTTAGCGCGACAGGGTCGGGTCGAGCAGTACTTC | CASSLARQGRVEQYF
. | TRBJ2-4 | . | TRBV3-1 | TGTGCCAGCAGCCAATGGGGGGCCAAAAACATTCAGTACTTC | CASSQWGAKNIQYF
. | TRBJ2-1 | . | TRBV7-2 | TGTGCCAGCAGCTTCCGGGACGGAGACTGGGATGAGCAGTTCTTC | CASSFRDGDWDEQFF
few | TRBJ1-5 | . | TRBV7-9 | TGTGCCAGCAGCTTAGCCTCTGATAGCAATCAGCCCCAGCATTTT | CASSLASDSNQPQHF
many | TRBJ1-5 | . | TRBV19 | TGTGCCAGTAGTGTCGTAGGTAGCAATCAGCCCCAGCATTTT | CASSVVGSNQPQHF
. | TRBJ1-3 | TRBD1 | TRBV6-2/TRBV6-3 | TGTGCCAGCAGAGAACAGGGGACCGTCAACACCATATATTTT | CASREQGTVNTIYF
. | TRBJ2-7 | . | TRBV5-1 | TGCGCCAGCAGCTTGGCGGTACAGGGCGCGGACCACGAGCAGTACTTC | CASSLAVQGADHEQYF
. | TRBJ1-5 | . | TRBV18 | TGTGCCAGCTCACCTTTCAGGGAGGGCAATCAGCCCCAGCATTTT | CASSPFREGNQPQHF
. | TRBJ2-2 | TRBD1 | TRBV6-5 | TGTGCCAGCAGTGCTTTGACAGGGGGCACCGGGGAGCTGTTTTTT | CASSALTGGTGELFF
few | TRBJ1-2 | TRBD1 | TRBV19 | TGTGGCGGGACAGATACTAACTATGGCTACACCTTC | CGGTDTNYGYTF
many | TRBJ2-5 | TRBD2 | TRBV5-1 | TGCGCCAGCAGCTTGAACCCGGGGAGCGGGGGGGCCGTAGAGACCCAGTACTTC | CASSLNPGSGGAVETQYF
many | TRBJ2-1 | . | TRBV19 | TGTGCCAGTTCCTGCTGCCCCGGGACGGCCTACAATGAGCAGTTCTTC | CASSCCPGTAYNEQFF
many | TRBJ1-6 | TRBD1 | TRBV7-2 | TGTGCCAGCACACCGGGACAGAGCTCCTATAATTCACCCCTCCACTTT | CASTPGQSSYNSPLHF
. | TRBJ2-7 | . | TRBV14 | TGTGCCAGCAGCCAATTTCGGACAGAACCTTGGGAGCAGTACTTC | CASSQFRTEPWEQYF
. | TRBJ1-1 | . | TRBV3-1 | TGTGCCAGCAGCCAAAGCAGGAGCACTGAAGCTTTCTTT | CASSQSRSTEAFF
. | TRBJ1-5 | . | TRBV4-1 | TGCGCCAGCAGCCAAGTGGCGGGGGAAGGCAATCAGCCCCAGCATTTT | CASSQVAGEGNQPQHF
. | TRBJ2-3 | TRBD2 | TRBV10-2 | TGCGCCAGCAGTGGGCCCAACCGCGGGGGATCTACGCAGTATTTT | CASSGPNRGGSTQYF
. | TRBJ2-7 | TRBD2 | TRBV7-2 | TGTGCCAGCAGCTTAGCTAGCGGGAGCTCCTACGAGCAGTACTTC | CASSLASGSSYEQYF
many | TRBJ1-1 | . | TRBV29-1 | TGCAGCGCTGTTCCGGGTTGGGGCACTGAAGCTTTCTTT | CSAVPGWGTEAFF
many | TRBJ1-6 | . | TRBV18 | TGTGCCAGCTCACAGGACAGCCCCTATAATTCACCCCTCCACTTT | CASSQDSPYNSPLHF
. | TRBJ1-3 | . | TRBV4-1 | TGCGCCAGCAGCCTCCGATCAGACAGCCCTGGAAACACCATATATTTT | CASSLRSDSPGNTIYF
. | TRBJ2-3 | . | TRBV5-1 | TGCGCCAGCAGTCCCCGAGGGTCCCTGCTCACAGATACGCAGTATTTT | CASSPRGSLLTDTQYF
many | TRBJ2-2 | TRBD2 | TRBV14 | TGTGCCAGCAAAGAGACTAGCGGGGCGAACACCGGGGAGCTGTTTTTT | CASKETSGANTGELFF
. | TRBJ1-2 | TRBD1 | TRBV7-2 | TGTGCCAGCAGCAAGACAGGGGGCTATGGCTACACCTTC | CASSKTGGYGYTF
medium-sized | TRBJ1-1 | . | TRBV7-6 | TGTGCCAGCAGCTTAGGTAGGAACACTGAAGCTTTCTTT | CASSLGRNTEAFF
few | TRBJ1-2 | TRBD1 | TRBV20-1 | TGCAGTGCTAGTTGGGGACAGACCTATGGCTACACCTTC | CSASWGQTYGYTF